Listed here are 25 T cell receptor beta chains from one sample, sequenced in a study of T cell responses to AZD1222 COVID-19 vaccine. The repertoire was sequenced with immunoSEQ multiplex PCR; TCRdb's copy has only in-frame clones and lacks some. Found here are some 140,000 clones, around 93% of them singletons; the top ten hold 2.5% to 3.5%. The sequencing here drew on peripheral blood, taken on day 0 of AZD1222 vaccination. The receptors were gathered from an adult in good health.

V usage is TRBV7-2 and J usage is TRBJ2-2, with TRBD1 matching 8 bases. This CDR3 has 16 amino acids. Germline V gene data show CDR1 as SGHTA and CDR2 as FQGNSA. The V gene end was trimmed by 2 bases and the J gene end by 7 bases; junction bases not matched to a gene: 9. The CDR3 region has the DNA TGTGCCAGCAGCTTATGGCCCAGGGGGCCCGGCGGGGAGCTGTTTTTT. It specifies CASSLWPRGPGGELFF.

The chain carries TRBV10-3 and TRBJ2-7, with D perhaps being TRBD1 or TRBD2 (5 bases each). This CDR3 region has 13 residues. Germline V gene data show CDR1 as ENHRY and CDR2 as SYGVKD. V was cut by 5 bases and J by 3 bases, with 11 bases left in between. The CDR3 is CAISRDPLYEQYF. CDR3 sequence (DNA): TGTGCCATCAGTAGGGACCCCCTCTACGAGCAGTACTTC.

This chain joins TRBV28 and TRBJ1-3; the D is unclear. CDR1 and CDR2 from the germline V gene are MDHEN and SYDVKM. CDR3 length: 15 residues. V lost 6 bases and J lost 1, with 13 bases in between. CDR3 DNA sequence: TGTGCCAGCAGCCCAGAGTTATCATCTGGAAACACCATATATTTT. This encodes CASSPELSSGNTIYF.

This clone was counted between two and nine times. The CDR3 region is CASRLTGGEDQPQHF. DNA for the CDR3: TGTGCCAGCAGACTCACAGGGGGCGAGGATCAGCCCCAGCATTTT. V and J are TRBV28 and TRBJ1-5, with TRBD1 matching 9 bases. The V gene's germline CDR1 is MDHEN and CDR2 SYDVKM. V was pared by 6 bases and J by 5 bases, with 8 bases of the junction left unmatched. This CDR3 spans 15 amino acids.

This sequence joins TRBV6-4 and TRBJ1-2; TRBD1 matches at 7 bases. Germline V CDR1 and CDR2: MRHNA, SNTAGT. Trimming removed 3 bases from V and 8 bases from J; junction bases left unmatched: 6. This CDR3 has 13 amino acids. The DNA for the CDR3 is TGTGCCAGCAGTGAAAATCAGGGGGTCGGCTACACCTTC. Translated: CASSENQGVGYTF.

The chain is built from TRBV9 and TRBJ1-4; D unresolved. Germline V gives CDR1 SGDLS, CDR2 YYNGEE. This CDR3 contains 14 residues. The germline V and J ends were trimmed by 0 bases and 6 bases, with 9 bases remaining between them. The CDR3, as DNA: TGTGCCAGCAGCGTAGCGGTAAGGGATGAAAAACTGTTTTTT. As protein: CASSVAVRDEKLFF.

Concerning this clone itself: Germline and junction disagree at one end, which may indicate a read error. The chain joins TRBV2 to TRBJ2-7; weak D call: TRBD2 (5 bases). The CDR3 spans 13 residues. Germline-derived CDR1 and CDR2 are SNHLY and FYNNEI. CDR3 in DNA: TGTGCCAGCAGGGAAGGGAGAGGCGACGAGCAGTACTTC. Translation: CASREGRGDEQYF. The full variable domain, in which reference TRBV2 and TRBJ2-7 provide the parts outside the CDR3, is EPEVTQTPSHQVTQMGQEVILRCVPISNHLYFYWYRQILGQKVEFLVSFYNNEISEKSEIFDDQFSVERPDGSNFTLKIRSTKLEDSAMYFCASREGRGDEQYFGPGTRLTVT.

The rearrangement uses TRBV6-5 and TRBJ1-2; D is possibly TRBD1 (6 bases). Trimming pared 5 bases from V and 6 bases from J, leaving 7 bases between. Germline V lookup: CDR1 MNHEY, CDR2 SVGAGI. The CDR3 covers 11 residues. The CDR3 loop reads CASSQGHGYTF. DNA for the CDR3: TGTGCCAGCAGTCAGGGGCATGGCTACACCTTC.

The rearrangement joins TRBV7-9 to TRBJ1-4; no definite D call. V was trimmed by 5 bases and J by 10 bases, leaving 20 bases between them. CDR3 length equals 15 residues. The germline V gene encodes CDR1 SEHNR and CDR2 FQNEAQ (reference sequence). In nucleotides, the CDR3 is TGTGCCAGCAGCAACCGCAGTGGGCCGAACGGAAAACTGTTTTTT. Amino acid sequence: CASSNRSGPNGKLFF.

This chain connects TRBV6-2 or TRBV6-3 to TRBJ1-4, with D unclear. V gave up 2 bases and J gave up 5 bases, with 15 bases separating them. The CDR3 spans 16 residues. From germline, CDR1 is MNHEY and CDR2 SVGEGT. The CDR3 region is CASSYPMKGENEKLFF. The CDR3 region has the DNA TGTGCCAGCAGTTACCCGATGAAGGGCGAAAATGAAAAACTGTTTTTT.

The V call is TRBV10-1, the J call TRBJ2-7, with 10 bases matching TRBD1. Germline CDR1 WNHNN, CDR2 SYGVQD (reference sequence). The V and J ends lost 5 bases and 4 bases, in that order; junction bases with no gene match: 8. This CDR3 is 15 amino acids long. This CDR3 is CASSSGTGVAYEQYF. The CDR3 DNA reads TGCGCCAGCAGTTCGGGGACAGGGGTCGCGTACGAGCAGTACTTC.

The genes are TRBV7-8 and TRBJ1-2; no definite D call. The CDR3 covers 15 residues. Germline V gives CDR1 SGHVS, CDR2 FQNEAQ. The ends were cut back, 0 bases at V and 1 base at J, with 9 bases in the middle. The CDR3 loop is CASSLASQHNYGYTF. The CDR3 DNA is TGTGCCAGCAGCTTAGCATCACAGCATAACTATGGCTACACCTTC.

This rearrangement joins TRBV7-9 to TRBJ1-1; D possibly corresponds to TRBD1 (6 bases). Germline CDR1 and CDR2: SEHNR and FQNEAQ (reference sequence). The CDR3 runs 12 residues. V was pared by 6 bases and J by 5 bases, with 10 bases between. In DNA, the CDR3 is TGTGCCAGCAGTGACACAGGGACTGAAGCTTTCTTT. Amino acid sequence: CASSDTGTEAFF.

The chain combines TRBV7-9 with TRBJ1-6; D unclear. This CDR3 is 15 amino acids long. In germline, CDR1 is SEHNR, CDR2 FQNEAQ (reference sequence). With 5 bases removed from V and 7 bases from J, the gap between germline ends came to 15 bases. CDR3 coding DNA: TGTGCCAGCAGCCCAAGTTCGCAGAGAAATTCACCCCTCCACTTT. This codes for CASSPSSQRNSPLHF.

The chain uses TRBV24-1 and TRBJ2-3, with D unclear. Germline assignment: CDR1 KGHDR and CDR2 SFDVKD. V was clipped by 1 base and J by 1 base, with 8 bases between them. The CDR3 length is 15 residues. The CDR3 reads CATSDFRIGTDTQYF. The CDR3 bases are TGTGCCACCAGTGATTTTCGGATTGGCACAGATACGCAGTATTTT.

The V and J genes are TRBV9 and TRBJ1-2; 8 bases align to TRBD1. This CDR3 region has 15 residues. Trimming at V came to 3 bases and at J to 0 bases, leaving 4 bases not matched to a gene. Germline CDR1 reads SGDLS; CDR2 reads YYNGEE. CDR3: CASSAWDRSNYGYTF. CDR3 coding DNA: TGTGCCAGCAGCGCATGGGACAGGTCTAACTATGGCTACACCTTC.

The table lists this clone with a count of one. The chain has TRBV5-4 and TRBJ2-7; D gene ambiguous. The ends were cut back, 0 bases at V and 3 bases at J, with 7 bases in the middle. Germline CDR1 reads SGHNT; CDR2 reads YYREEE (reference sequence). The CDR3 is 13 residues long. The CDR3 reads CASSLGLLYEQYF. CDR3 nucleotides: TGTGCCAGCAGCTTGGGACTGCTCTACGAGCAGTACTTC.

This rearrangement joins TRBV10-3 to TRBJ1-1; TRBD1 matches at 9 bases. Unmatched junction bases numbered 30, after V lost 6 bases and J lost 4 bases. The CDR3 has 22 residues. Germline V gives CDR1 ENHRY, CDR2 SYGVKD. In nucleotides, the CDR3 is TGTGCCATCAGGGATAACCGCGGTGCCATTGACAGGGGGAGTGATGGGCTCACTGAAGCTTTCTTT. This encodes CAIRDNRGAIDRGSDGLTEAFF.

J is TRBJ2-1 and V is TRBV19; 11 nucleotides align to TRBD2. The germline V gene has CDR1 LNHDA and CDR2 SQIVND (reference sequence). V shed 4 bases, J shed 9 bases, and the junction held 11 bases outside the gene matches. The length of the CDR3 is 16 residues. CDR3 DNA: TGTGCCAGTAGTAGAAGGACTAGCGGGTTTACGGGTGAGCAGTTCTTC. Translation gives CASSRRTSGFTGEQFF.

V usage is TRBV11-2 and J usage is TRBJ1-2, with D uncertain. V was clipped by 8 bases and J by 4 bases, with 11 bases between them. The CDR3 sequence is 12 residues long. Looked up from germline, CDR1 is SGHAT and CDR2 is FQNNGV. The CDR3 here is CASAPGRYGYTF. CDR3 sequence (DNA): TGTGCCAGCGCCCCTGGACGCTATGGCTACACCTTC.

J is TRBJ1-4 and V is TRBV19; possibly TRBD1 for D (6 bases). In germline, CDR1 is LNHDA, CDR2 SQIVND (reference sequence). Trimming left V 6 bases short and J 7 bases short, with 15 bases between. This CDR3 contains 14 residues. The CDR3 reads CASRVQGASEKLFF. DNA for the CDR3: TGTGCCAGTAGGGTACAGGGCGCTAGTGAAAAACTGTTTTTT.

This rearrangement joins TRBV5-1 to TRBJ1-2, with D unclear. The germline CDR1 and CDR2 sequences are SGHRS and YFSETQ. V was cut by 0 bases and J by 0 bases, with 18 bases left in between. There are 18 residues in the CDR3. CDR3 DNA sequence: TGCGCCAGCAGCTTGGGGCACGGAGACGGACGAGCTAACTATGGCTACACCTTC. It translates to CASSLGHGDGRANYGYTF.

V and J are TRBV10-3 and TRBJ1-1, with 12 bases that match TRBD1. Germline CDR1 reads ENHRY; CDR2 reads SYGVKD. The CDR3 consists of 15 residues. V lost 11 bases, J lost 4 bases, and 11 bases stayed unmatched. The CDR3 coding sequence is TGTGCCGTCCTTCCGGGACAGGGGGCCAGCACTGAAGCTTTCTTT. As protein: CAVLPGQGASTEAFF.

CDR3 sequence: CASSQDAPGLGGHEQYF. As DNA, the CDR3 is TGTGCCAGCAGCCAAGATGCTCCGGGACTAGGAGGCCACGAGCAGTACTTC. This sequence joins TRBV3-1 (or the pseudogene TRBV3-2) and TRBJ2-7; 8 bases are a match to TRBD2. This CDR3 comprises 17 residues. V lost 0 bases to trimming and J lost 5 bases; unmatched junction nucleotides: 12. Germline CDR1 reads LGHDT; CDR2 reads YNNKEL (reference sequence).

This clone was picked up one time. The chain joins TRBV27 to TRBJ1-1; D possibly corresponds to TRBD1 (5 bases). V lost 6 bases and J lost 7, with 18 bases in between. The length of the CDR3 is 14 residues. Germline CDR1 and CDR2: MNHEY and SMNVEV (reference sequence). The DNA of the CDR3 is TGTGCCAGCAGATGGATTGAGGGGCGAGGTGAAGCTTTCTTT. It codes for CASRWIEGRGEAFF.